Each of the 2 T cell receptor beta chains below was sequenced from the same sample in a study of T cells in Graves' hyperthyroidism and ophthalmopathy. Using RNA transcripts as the source, TCR beta CDR3 regions were amplified. The HTBI primer set served for first-round RT-PCR of the TCR CDR3. Each CDR3 protein gets one entry after TCRdb re-called the multiplex PCR reads with MiXCR. The repertoire holds more than 500,000 distinct CDR3 sequences, with 40% to 55% as singletons. Sequenced: peripheral blood or thyroid tissue (not recorded which). These receptors all stem from an adult woman with Graves' disease, either hyperthyroidism or ophthalmopathy (not recorded which).

This chain links TRBV2 with TRBJ1-1; D not certain. The germline V gene encodes CDR1 SNHLY and CDR2 FYNNEI. Trimming pared 8 bases from V and 7 bases from J, leaving 11 bases between. This CDR3 comprises 11 residues. In DNA form, the CDR3 reads TGTGCCAGCGAATCAGCCCGTGAAGCTTTCTTT. This codes for CASESAREAFF.

V usage is TRBV7-9 and J usage is TRBJ2-7; 9 bases agree with TRBD1. After removal of 3 bases from V and 5 bases from J, the junction contained 8 bases not matched to a gene. This CDR3 comprises 15 residues. CDR1 and CDR2 (germline): SEHNR, FQNEAQ (reference sequence). CDR3 in DNA: TGTGCCAGCAGCTTTTCCGGGACAGGGCCCCACGAGCAGTACTTC. This codes for CASSFSGTGPHEQYF.